This TCR beta chain was sequenced for a study of tumor-infiltrating lymphocytes in oesophageal squamous cell carcinoma. Using its own MiXCR run on the PCR reads, TCRdb lists one record per CDR3 protein. This sample carries 7,000 to 9,000 distinct CDR3 sequences, approximately 14% of them seen once, and the ten largest clones take more than 10%. The germline V gene encodes CDR1 WNHNN and CDR2 SYGVQD (reference sequence). V lost 5 bases, J lost 2 bases, and 8 bases stayed unmatched. The CDR3 runs to 15 residues. This clonotype was counted at least ten times. Sequencing used blood. This sequence was found in a male donor with esophageal squamous cell carcinoma. The chain recombines TRBV10-1 with TRBJ2-7; 8 nucleotides align to TRBD1. CDR3 coding DNA: TGCGCCAGCAGTCTCCTAAGGACAGGGCCCTACGAGCAGTACTTC. The encoded protein is CASSLLRTGPYEQYF.